This T cell receptor (beta chain) was sequenced in a study of OX40 agonist ivuxolimab in advanced cancers. Across the whole study: Among those treated, three patients had partial responses, one with hepatocellular carcinoma and two with cutaneous melanoma.

About this clone: The antigen is unknown. The junction differs from germline at one of its ends, possibly a read error.

Data came from immunoSEQ multiplex PCR; TCRdb stores just in-frame clones and leaves some out. Here the sample spans 65,000 to 90,000 clones, around 85% being singletons. Study findings and constraints: Among the nonresponders, some also had low normalized T-cell clonal expansion.

The CDR3 spans 15 residues. The germline V gene has CDR1 ENHRY and CDR2 SYGVKD. Autoimmune disease history or systemic immunosuppression excluded patients. Baseline, cycle 4 day 1, and cycle 7 day 1 were the blood sampling points. The source of this sequence is an adult with an advanced solid tumor such as melanoma, head and neck, liver or kidney cancer. The sample consisted of CD4+ or CD8+ T cells sorted from blood, taken in a trial of the OX40 agonist ivuxolimab. This sequence joins TRBV10-3 and TRBJ2-2; D might be TRBD2 (6 bases). CDR3 nucleotides: TGTGCCATCAGTGAGGGTCAGAAGGGGACCGGGGGGCTGTTTTTT. This gives the protein CAISEGQKGTGGLFF.